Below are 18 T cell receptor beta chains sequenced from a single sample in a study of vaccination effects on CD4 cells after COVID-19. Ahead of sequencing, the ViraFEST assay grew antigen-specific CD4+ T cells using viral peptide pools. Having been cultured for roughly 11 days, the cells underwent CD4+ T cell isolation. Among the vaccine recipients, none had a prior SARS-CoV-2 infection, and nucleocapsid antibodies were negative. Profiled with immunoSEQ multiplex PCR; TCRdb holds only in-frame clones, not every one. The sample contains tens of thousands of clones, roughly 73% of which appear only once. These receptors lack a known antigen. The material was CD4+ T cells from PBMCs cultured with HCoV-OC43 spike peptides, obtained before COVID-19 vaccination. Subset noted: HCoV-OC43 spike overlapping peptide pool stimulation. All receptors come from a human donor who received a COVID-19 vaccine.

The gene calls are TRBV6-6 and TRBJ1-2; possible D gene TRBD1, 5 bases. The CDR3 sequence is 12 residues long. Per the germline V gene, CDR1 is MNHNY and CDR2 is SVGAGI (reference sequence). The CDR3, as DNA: TGTTCCGTAACCGGGGCAAACTATGGCTACACCTTC. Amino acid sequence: CSVTGANYGYTF.

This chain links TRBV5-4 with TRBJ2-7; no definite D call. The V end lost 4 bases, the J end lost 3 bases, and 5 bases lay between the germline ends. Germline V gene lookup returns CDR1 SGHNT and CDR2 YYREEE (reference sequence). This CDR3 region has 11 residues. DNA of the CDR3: TGTGCCAGCAGCGATTTCTACGAGCAGTACTTC. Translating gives CASSDFYEQYF.

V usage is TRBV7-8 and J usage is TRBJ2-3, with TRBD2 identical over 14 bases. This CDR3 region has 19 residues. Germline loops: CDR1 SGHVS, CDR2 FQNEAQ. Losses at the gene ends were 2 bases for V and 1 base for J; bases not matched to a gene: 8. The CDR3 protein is CASSLLGTSGGRRTDTQYF. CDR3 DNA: TGTGCCAGCAGCTTATTGGGGACTAGCGGGGGCCGCCGCACAGATACGCAGTATTTT.

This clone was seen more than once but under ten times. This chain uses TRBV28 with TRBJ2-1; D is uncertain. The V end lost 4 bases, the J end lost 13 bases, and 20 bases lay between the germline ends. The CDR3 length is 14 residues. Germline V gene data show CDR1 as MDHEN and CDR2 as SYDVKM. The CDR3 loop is CASSSLLALSDQFF. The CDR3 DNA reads TGTGCCAGCAGTTCCCTTCTCGCGCTCTCCGATCAGTTCTTC.

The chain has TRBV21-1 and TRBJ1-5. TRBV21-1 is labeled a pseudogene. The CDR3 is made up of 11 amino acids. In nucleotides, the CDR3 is TGTGCCAGCAACAATAATCAGCCCCAGCATTTT. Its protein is CASNNNQPQHF.

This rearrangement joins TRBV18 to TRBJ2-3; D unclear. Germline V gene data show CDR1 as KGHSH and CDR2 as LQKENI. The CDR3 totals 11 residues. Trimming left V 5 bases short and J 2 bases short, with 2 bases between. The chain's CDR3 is CASSATDTQYF. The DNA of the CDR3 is TGTGCCAGCTCAGCCACAGATACGCAGTATTTT.

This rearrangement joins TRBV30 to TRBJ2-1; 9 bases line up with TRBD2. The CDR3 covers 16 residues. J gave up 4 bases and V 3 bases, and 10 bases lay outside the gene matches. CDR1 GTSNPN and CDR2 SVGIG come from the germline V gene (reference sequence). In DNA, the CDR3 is TGTGCCTGGAGGGGGGGCGTTCTAGCGGGGTACAATGAGCAGTTCTTC. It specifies CAWRGGVLAGYNEQFF.

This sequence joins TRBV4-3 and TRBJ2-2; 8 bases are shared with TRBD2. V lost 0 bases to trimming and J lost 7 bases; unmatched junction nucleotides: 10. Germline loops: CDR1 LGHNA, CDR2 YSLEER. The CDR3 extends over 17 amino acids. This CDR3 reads CASSQEGAGGAGGELFF. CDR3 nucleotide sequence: TGCGCCAGCAGCCAAGAAGGGGCCGGGGGGGCGGGCGGGGAGCTGTTTTTT.

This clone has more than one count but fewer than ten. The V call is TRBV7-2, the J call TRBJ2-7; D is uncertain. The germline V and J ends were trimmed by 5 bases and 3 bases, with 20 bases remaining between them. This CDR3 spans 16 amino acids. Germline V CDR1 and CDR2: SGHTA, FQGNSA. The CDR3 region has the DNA TGTGCCAGCAGCCCATCGTGGGCCCTCACCCACTACGAGCAGTACTTC. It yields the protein CASSPSWALTHYEQYF.

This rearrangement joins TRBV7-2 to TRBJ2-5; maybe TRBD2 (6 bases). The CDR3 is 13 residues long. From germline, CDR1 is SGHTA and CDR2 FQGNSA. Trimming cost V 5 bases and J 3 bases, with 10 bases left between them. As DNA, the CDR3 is TGTGCCAGCAGCGTCCCTAGCGAAGAGACCCAGTACTTC. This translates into CASSVPSEETQYF.

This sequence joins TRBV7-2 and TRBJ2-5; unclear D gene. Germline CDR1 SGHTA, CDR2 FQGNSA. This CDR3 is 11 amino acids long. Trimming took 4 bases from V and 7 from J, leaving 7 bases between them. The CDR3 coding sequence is TGTGCCAGCAGCTCAGAGAGGACCCAGTACTTC. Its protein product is CASSSERTQYF.

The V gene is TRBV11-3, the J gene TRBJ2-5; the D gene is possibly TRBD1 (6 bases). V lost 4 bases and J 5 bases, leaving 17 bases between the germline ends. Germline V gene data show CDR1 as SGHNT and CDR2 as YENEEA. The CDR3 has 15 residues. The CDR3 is CASSSRAGGRETQYF. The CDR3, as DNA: TGTGCCAGCAGCTCCAGGGCTGGGGGCCGGGAGACCCAGTACTTC. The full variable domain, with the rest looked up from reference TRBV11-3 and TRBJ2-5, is EAGVVQSPRYKIIEKKQPVAFWCNPISGHNTLYWYLQNLGQGPELLIRYENEEAVDDSQLPKDRFSAERLKGVDSTLKIQPAELGDSAVYLCASSSRAGGRETQYFGPGTRLLVL.

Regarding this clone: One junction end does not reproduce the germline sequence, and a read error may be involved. The CDR3 DNA reads TGTGCTAGCAGCTTAGAACCGGCGGACAGGGACAATGAGCAGTTCTTC. Translating gives CASSLEPADRDNEQFF. The chain carries TRBV7-7 and TRBJ2-1; TRBD1 matches at 8 bases. Germline-derived CDR1 and CDR2 are SSHAT and FNYEAQ (reference sequence). This CDR3 is 16 amino acids long.

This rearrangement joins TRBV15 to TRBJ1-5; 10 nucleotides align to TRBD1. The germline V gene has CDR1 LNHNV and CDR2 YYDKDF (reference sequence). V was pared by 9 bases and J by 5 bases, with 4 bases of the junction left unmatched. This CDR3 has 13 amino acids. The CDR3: CATAGQGYQPQHF. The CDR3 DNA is TGTGCCACAGCGGGACAGGGGTATCAGCCCCAGCATTTT.

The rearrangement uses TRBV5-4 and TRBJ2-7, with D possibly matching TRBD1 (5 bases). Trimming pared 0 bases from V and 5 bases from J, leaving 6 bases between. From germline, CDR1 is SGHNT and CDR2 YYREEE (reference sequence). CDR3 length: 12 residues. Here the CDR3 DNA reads TGTGCCAGCAGCTTGGAAGGGGACGAGCAGTACTTC. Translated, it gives CASSLEGDEQYF.

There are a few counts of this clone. The CDR3 region has the DNA TGTGCCAGCAGCTTTGGTCCGAGCAACCCCCAGCATTTT. It is translated as CASSFGPSNPQHF. V and J are TRBV7-2 and TRBJ1-5; no reliable D call. The germline V gene has CDR1 SGHTA and CDR2 FQGNSA. The CDR3 extends over 13 amino acids. Trimming pared 3 bases from V and 10 bases from J, leaving 13 bases between.

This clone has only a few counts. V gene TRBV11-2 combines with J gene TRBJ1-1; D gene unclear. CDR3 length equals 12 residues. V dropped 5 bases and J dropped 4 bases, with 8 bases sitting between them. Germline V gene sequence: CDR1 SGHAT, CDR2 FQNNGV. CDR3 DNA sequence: TGTGCCAGCAGCAGATCCGTCACTGAAGCTTTCTTT. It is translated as CASSRSVTEAFF.

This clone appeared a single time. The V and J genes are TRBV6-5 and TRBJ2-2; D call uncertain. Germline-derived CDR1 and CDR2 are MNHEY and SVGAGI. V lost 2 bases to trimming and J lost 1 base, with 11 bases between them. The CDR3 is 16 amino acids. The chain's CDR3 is CASSYLSRRNTGELFF. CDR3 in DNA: TGTGCCAGCAGTTACCTGTCTCGACGGAACACCGGGGAGCTGTTTTTT.